The 30 T cell receptor beta chains listed next were all sequenced from one sample in a study of beta chain features in type 1 diabetes. Expressed TCRB transcripts were sequenced, since all the RNA that had been isolated was reverse transcribed. Clones were read by immunoSEQ multiplex PCR, and TCRdb kept only the in-frame ones, dropping some. This sample has hundreds of thousands of clones, with approximately 15% found just once. The sequencing sample was made of central memory CD4+ T cells from blood. These receptors all come from a man aged 25-45 years in good health.

This clone was observed a handful of times. The chain recombines TRBV9 with TRBJ1-3; D is perhaps TRBD1 (5 bases). This CDR3 contains 16 residues. V lost 3 bases and J 0 bases, leaving 13 bases between the germline ends. Per germline, CDR1 SGDLS and CDR2 YYNGEE. The CDR3 DNA reads TGTGCCAGCAGCGCGCAGGGTCATCGCTCTGGAAACACCATATATTTT. Its translation: CASSAQGHRSGNTIYF.

This clone occurred a few times. CDR3 sequence (DNA): TGTGCCATCCAACCTTTCTCGGGAGGTGGTGTCGGCAGCACAGATACGCAGTATTTT. It codes for CAIQPFSGGGVGSTDTQYF. The chain is built from TRBV10-3 and TRBJ2-3; 7 nucleotides agree with TRBD2. There are 19 residues in the CDR3. The germline V gene has CDR1 ENHRY and CDR2 SYGVKD. The V segment lost 8 bases and the J segment 0 bases; nucleotides outside the gene matches: 20.

In its sample, this clone was seen many times. A junction end diverges from the germline sequence, so it may reflect a read error. J is TRBJ2-4 and V is TRBV5-4; 12 bases line up with TRBD1. From germline, CDR1 is SGHNT and CDR2 YYREEE (reference sequence). The CDR3 sequence is 15 residues long. The CDR3 DNA reads TGTGCCAGCAGCCCTCCGGGACAGGGGGCGGAGAGGTCCAACTTC. Its protein is CASSPPGQGAERSNF. Based on the CDR3 plus reference TRBV5-4 and TRBJ2-4, the full variable domain is ETGVTQSPTHLIKTRGQQVTLRCSSQSGHNTVSWYQQALGQGPQFIFQYYREEENGRGNFPPRFSGLQFPNYSSELNVNALELDDSALYLCASSPPGQGAERSNFGAGTRLSVL.

The rearrangement links TRBV7-2 to TRBJ2-5, with D hard to call. The germline V gene encodes CDR1 SGHTA and CDR2 FQGNSA. V was shortened by 3 bases and J by 5 bases, with 10 bases between the two germline ends. The CDR3 loop spans 13 amino acids. In nucleotides, the CDR3 is TGTGCCAGCAGCTTGTCGGTAACGGAGACCCAGTACTTC. It yields the protein CASSLSVTETQYF. The full variable domain, completed using reference TRBV7-2 and TRBJ2-5, is GAGVSQSPSNKVTEKGKDVELRCDPISGHTALYWYRQSLGQGLEFLIYFQGNSAPDKSGLPSDRFSAERTGGSVSTLTIQRTQQEDSAVYLCASSLSVTETQYFGPGTRLLVL.

The CDR3 is CASSQALAGPQETQYF. As DNA, the CDR3 is TGCGCCAGCAGCCAAGCCCTAGCGGGACCCCAAGAGACCCAGTACTTC. The V call is TRBV4-1, the J call TRBJ2-5; 9 bases align to TRBD2. CDR1 is MGHRA, CDR2 YSYEKL, per germline. The length of the CDR3 is 16 residues. The V gene end was trimmed by 1 base and the J gene end by 1 base; junction bases not matched to a gene: 4.

The chain joins TRBV9 to TRBJ2-2; 8 bases are shared with TRBD1. V trimming: 0 bases; J trimming: 3 bases; junction bases outside the gene matches: 10. CDR3 size: 18 residues. CDR1 and CDR2 (germline): SGDLS, YYNGEE. The CDR3 coding sequence is TGTGCCAGCAGCGTAGTAGCAAACAGGGGGAGTTACACCGGGGAGCTGTTTTTT. This gives the protein CASSVVANRGSYTGELFF.

This rearrangement joins TRBV2 to TRBJ2-6; 9 bases align to TRBD2. This CDR3 has 18 amino acids. Per germline, CDR1 SNHLY and CDR2 FYNNEI. CDR3 coding DNA: TGTGGTGCCAGCAGTGATTTCGTAGCGGGAGCTGGGGCCAACGTCCTGACTTTC. Translating it yields CGASSDFVAGAGANVLTF.

This clone was observed at least ten times. The rearrangement links TRBV16 to TRBJ2-7; D ambiguous. V was clipped by 1 base and J by 4 bases, with 5 bases between them. Germline lookup yields CDR1 KGHSY and CDR2 FQNENV. CDR3 length: 12 residues. The CDR3 region has the DNA TGTGCCAGCAGCCAATTATCGTACGAGCAGTACGTC. This translates into CASSQLSYEQYV.

This clone has more than one count but fewer than ten. The chain employs TRBV10-3 and TRBJ2-5, with 9 nucleotides matching TRBD1. The V and J ends lost 8 bases and 5 bases, in that order; junction bases with no gene match: 6. The CDR3 covers 13 residues. The germline CDR1 and CDR2 sequences are ENHRY and SYGVKD. CDR3 sequence (DNA): TGTGCCATCCGGGACAGGGCCTGGGAGACCCAGTACTTC. Amino acids: CAIRDRAWETQYF.

J is TRBJ2-2 and V is TRBV10-3; TRBD2 is a possible D gene (6 bases). The CDR3 length is 14 residues. Trimming shortened V by 7 bases and J by 6 bases, and 15 bases separated the two germline ends. Germline values: CDR1 ENHRY, CDR2 SYGVKD. CDR3 sequence reads: CAINSGADPGELFF. The DNA of the CDR3 is TGTGCCATCAATTCGGGAGCGGATCCCGGGGAGCTGTTTTTT.

Note on this clone: Distinct nucleotide sequences in the sample also encode this CDR3. V and J are TRBV29-1 and TRBJ1-5, with D uncertain. Per the germline V gene, CDR1 is SQVTM and CDR2 is ANQGSEA. The CDR3 has 13 amino acids. The V gene lost 6 bases and the J gene lost 5 bases, with 14 bases spanning the gap. The CDR3 protein is CSVRDTSDQPQHF. For the CDR3, the DNA is TGCAGCGTCCGAGACACTTCTGATCAGCCCCAGCATTTT.

The J gene is TRBJ2-2, the V gene TRBV6-5; D is tentatively TRBD1 or TRBD2 (5 bases each). CDR1 and CDR2 (germline): MNHEY, SVGAGI. Trimming took off 7 bases at V and 4 bases at J, with 10 bases between the two ends. The CDR3 has 13 amino acids. This CDR3 is CASKRDPTGELFF. CDR3 DNA: TGTGCCAGCAAAAGGGACCCCACCGGGGAGCTGTTTTTT.

This clone was seen a few times. The gene calls are TRBV4-3 and TRBJ2-1; 9 bases are a match to TRBD2. The CDR3 loop spans 18 amino acids. The germline gives CDR1 LGHNA, CDR2 YSLEER. V shed 4 bases, J shed 5 bases, and the junction held 15 bases outside the gene matches. CDR3 bases: TGCGCCAGCAGCCCAGATACTAGCGGGCTTCCCACCCACAATGAGCAGTTCTTC. The encoded protein is CASSPDTSGLPTHNEQFF.

This clone has at least ten counts. The genes are TRBV18 and TRBJ1-2, with TRBD1 matching over 11 bases. Germline-derived CDR1 and CDR2 are KGHSH and LQKENI. The trim removed 3 bases at V and 6 bases at J, leaving 9 bases unmatched. This CDR3 is built from 16 residues. CDR3 sequence (DNA): TGTGCCAGCTCACCGATGGACAGGGGGCAGCTACATGGCTACACCTTC. This encodes CASSPMDRGQLHGYTF.

The rearrangement joins TRBV18 to TRBJ1-5; 7 bases map to TRBD1. The CDR3 consists of 16 residues. Germline loops: CDR1 KGHSH, CDR2 LQKENI. The ends lost 0 bases at V and 0 bases at J; junction bases unmatched: 2. CDR3 amino acids: CASSPPGTDSNQPQHF. For the CDR3, the DNA is TGTGCCAGCTCACCACCGGGGACAGATAGCAATCAGCCCCAGCATTTT.

The V gene is TRBV7-7, the J gene TRBJ2-5, with a tentative D call TRBD2 (6 bases). CDR1 and CDR2 (germline): SSHAT, FNYEAQ (reference sequence). Between the trimmed V and J ends, which lost 11 bases and 2 bases, there was a span of 6 bases. The CDR3 totals 10 residues. The CDR3 is CAGGQETQYF. In DNA form, the CDR3 reads TGTGCCGGGGGGCAAGAGACCCAGTACTTC.

The genes are TRBV4-2 and TRBJ2-5; TRBD1 is a possible D gene (7 bases). Germline values: CDR1 LGHNA, CDR2 YNFKEQ. V was shortened by 3 bases and J by 1 base, with 24 bases between the two germline ends. The CDR3 is 19 residues long. CDR3: CASSQRWAAGQKSQETQYF. The CDR3 nucleotides are TGTGCCAGCAGCCAGAGGTGGGCGGCGGGACAGAAATCCCAAGAGACCCAGTACTTC.

This clone was found once. This chain connects TRBV5-4 to TRBJ2-1, with D perhaps matching TRBD2 (8 bases). Trimming stripped 2 bases from V and 7 bases from J, with 19 bases between. The CDR3 is 16 amino acids. Germline-derived CDR1 and CDR2 are SGHNT and YYREEE (reference sequence). The DNA of the CDR3 is TGTGCCAGCAGCTTCCTGACAGGGATAGCGGGGAATGAGCAGTTCTTC. Its translation is CASSFLTGIAGNEQFF.

The genes are TRBV9 and TRBJ2-1; TRBD2 matches at 8 bases. Germline values: CDR1 SGDLS, CDR2 YYNGEE. V lost 2 bases, J lost 4 bases, and 8 bases stayed unmatched. The CDR3 extends over 16 amino acids. CDR3: CASSVRGGPEYNEQFF. DNA of the CDR3: TGTGCCAGCAGCGTTCGGGGGGGACCCGAATACAATGAGCAGTTCTTC.

V gene TRBV11-2 combines with J gene TRBJ1-1; no reliable D call. The V end lost 6 bases, the J end lost 0 bases, and 17 bases lay between the germline ends. The germline gives CDR1 SGHAT, CDR2 FQNNGV. The CDR3 is made up of 16 amino acids. CDR3 loop: CASRPGRLGVNTEAFF. The CDR3 nucleotides read TGTGCCAGCAGGCCTGGGCGGCTCGGTGTGAACACTGAAGCTTTCTTT.

This clone turned up a few times. J is TRBJ2-3 and V is TRBV20-1, with unresolved D. CDR3 length equals 11 residues. From germline, CDR1 is DFQATT and CDR2 SNEGSKA (reference sequence). Between the trimmed V and J ends, which lost 0 bases and 12 bases, there was a span of 10 bases. This chain's CDR3 is CSARDFPYQYF. The CDR3 DNA is TGCAGTGCTAGAGATTTCCCCTATCAGTATTTT.

This clone was observed a handful of times. The V gene is TRBV7-9, the J gene TRBJ2-1; TRBD1 matches 7 bases. Germline-derived CDR1 and CDR2 are SEHNR and FQNEAQ (reference sequence). The CDR3 is 16 amino acids. V lost 2 bases and J lost 5; bases outside the gene matches: 9. Here the CDR3 DNA reads TGTGCCAGCAGCTTAAGAATACTAGGACAGGACAATGAGCAGTTCTTC. Encoded protein: CASSLRILGQDNEQFF.

This clone was counted between two and nine times. The chain employs TRBV6-1 and TRBJ1-4, with D perhaps TRBD1 (5 bases). The germline V gene has CDR1 MNHNS and CDR2 SASEGT. The V gene lost 7 bases and the J gene lost 4 bases, with 13 bases spanning the gap. CDR3 length equals 14 residues. DNA of the CDR3: TGTGCCAGCACCAACGGGCAGGGTAATGAAAAACTGTTTTTT. Amino acid sequence: CASTNGQGNEKLFF.

The sample holds a few counts of this clone. V and J are TRBV5-1 and TRBJ2-1, with D unresolved. CDR1 and CDR2 from the germline V gene are SGHRS and YFSETQ. V was trimmed by 1 base and J by 5 bases, leaving 7 bases between them. The CDR3 has 13 amino acids. The DNA of the CDR3 is TGCGCCAGCAGCTTGTGGCAGGACAATGAGCAGTTCTTC. Protein: CASSLWQDNEQFF.

This clone was seen a handful of times. A far larger clone is just one base off, so this is likely a read error. The chain combines TRBV6-5 with TRBJ1-5, with D possibly matching TRBD1 (6 bases). The CDR3 consists of 15 residues. Trimming left V 6 bases short and J 5 bases short, with 17 bases between. Germline loops: CDR1 MNHEY, CDR2 SVGAGI. The CDR3 sequence: CASSLGQGNDQPQHF. Here the CDR3 DNA reads TGTGCCAGCAGCCTTGGGCAGGGGAACGATCAGCCCCAGCATTTT.

This clone was detected a few times. One base away lies a much larger clone, so this may be a sequencing read error. The gene calls are TRBV5-1 and TRBJ1-3; D uncertain. Trimming shortened V by 4 bases and J by 0 bases, and 11 bases separated the two germline ends. CDR3 size: 15 residues. The germline V gene has CDR1 SGHRS and CDR2 YFSETQ. The DNA of the CDR3 is TGCGCCAGCAGCCAGGACCGGAGCTCTGGAAACACCATATATTTT. Translating it yields CASSQDRSSGNTIYF.

Only a few counts were recorded for this clone. The genes are TRBV5-5 and TRBJ1-2; the D is unclear. The germline V gene has CDR1 SGHKS and CDR2 YYEKEE (reference sequence). The length of the CDR3 is 11 residues. V was trimmed by 1 base and J by 2 bases, leaving 0 bases between them. The CDR3 DNA reads TGTGCCAGCAGCTTGAACTATGGCTACACCTTC. Translation gives CASSLNYGYTF.

The V and J genes are TRBV6-5 and TRBJ1-2; D is possibly TRBD1 (5 bases). The germline V gene encodes CDR1 MNHEY and CDR2 SVGAGI. Deletions cut 4 bases from V and 5 bases from J, with 11 bases between. This CDR3 contains 13 residues. The CDR3 loop reads CASSSPGAYGYTF. CDR3 nucleotides: TGTGCCAGCAGTTCTCCCGGGGCATATGGCTACACCTTC.

V and J are TRBV28 and TRBJ1-1; tentative D call: TRBD1 (5 bases). V lost 6 bases to trimming and J lost 5 bases, with 13 bases between them. Germline V gene sequence: CDR1 MDHEN, CDR2 SYDVKM. This CDR3 comprises 13 residues. The CDR3, as DNA: TGTGCCAGCAGACGACAGACCAGAACTGAAGCTTTCTTT. This encodes CASRRQTRTEAFF.

This clone was found many times. The chain has TRBV7-2 and TRBJ2-3; D is unresolved. Germline V gene data show CDR1 as SGHTA and CDR2 as FQGNSA. Trimming took off 7 bases at V and 2 bases at J, with 7 bases between the two ends. This CDR3 region has 12 residues. CDR3 in DNA: TGTGCCAGCACTCGGTTCACAGATACGCAGTATTTT. Its translation: CASTRFTDTQYF.